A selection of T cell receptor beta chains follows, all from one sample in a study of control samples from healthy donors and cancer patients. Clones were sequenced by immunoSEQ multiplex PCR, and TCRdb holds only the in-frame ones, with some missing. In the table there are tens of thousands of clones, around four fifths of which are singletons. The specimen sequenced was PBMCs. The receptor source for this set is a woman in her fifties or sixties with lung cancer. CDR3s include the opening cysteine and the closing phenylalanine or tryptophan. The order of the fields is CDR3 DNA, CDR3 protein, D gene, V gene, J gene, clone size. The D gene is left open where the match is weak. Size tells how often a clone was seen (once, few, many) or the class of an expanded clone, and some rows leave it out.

CDR3 DNA: TGTGCCAGCAGCGCTAGCGGGGGGGCTAGGAATGAGCAGTTCTTC; CDR3 protein: CASSASGGARNEQFF; D gene: TRBD2; V gene: TRBV7-2; J gene: TRBJ2-1; clone size: -
CDR3 DNA: TGTGCCACCAGCAACCCCCCGGACCATGGCTACACCTTC; CDR3 protein: CATSNPPDHGYTF; D gene: -; V gene: TRBV15; J gene: TRBJ1-2; clone size: -
CDR3 DNA: TGTGCCAGCAGCTTACTTGGGAACACCGGGGAGCTGTTTTTT; CDR3 protein: CASSLLGNTGELFF; D gene: -; V gene: TRBV7-2; J gene: TRBJ2-2; clone size: -
CDR3 DNA: TGTGCCAGCAGCTTGACAGGGAGGGCCACCGGGGAGCTGTTTTTT; CDR3 protein: CASSLTGRATGELFF; D gene: -; V gene: TRBV5-8; J gene: TRBJ2-2; clone size: -
CDR3 DNA: TGTGCCAGCAGTTACGACGGGGACTATGGCTACACCTTC; CDR3 protein: CASSYDGDYGYTF; D gene: -; V gene: TRBV6-2/TRBV6-3; J gene: TRBJ1-2; clone size: -
CDR3 DNA: TGTGCCAGCAGCTTAGGGCTGGGGGAAAAACTGTTTTTT; CDR3 protein: CASSLGLGEKLFF; D gene: -; V gene: TRBV11-3; J gene: TRBJ1-4; clone size: -
CDR3 DNA: TGTGCCAGCAGTTACGGGACAGGTGTATCAGATACGCAGTATTTT; CDR3 protein: CASSYGTGVSDTQYF; D gene: TRBD1; V gene: TRBV6-2/TRBV6-3; J gene: TRBJ2-3; clone size: -
CDR3 DNA: TGTGCCAGTAGTCCAGGACAGGCCTCGAACACTGAAGCTTTCTTT; CDR3 protein: CASSPGQASNTEAFF; D gene: TRBD1; V gene: TRBV19; J gene: TRBJ1-1; clone size: -
CDR3 DNA: TGTGCCAGCAGCTTGGGGGCTGAAGCTTTCTTT; CDR3 protein: CASSLGAEAFF; D gene: -; V gene: TRBV5-6; J gene: TRBJ1-1; clone size: -
CDR3 DNA: TGTGCCACCGGGGGGCGGGAGACCCAGTACTTC; CDR3 protein: CATGGRETQYF; D gene: -; V gene: TRBV7-2; J gene: TRBJ2-5; clone size: -
CDR3 DNA: TGTGCCAGCAGCCGAAACGGGGACAGGCTAAACGAGCAGTACTTC; CDR3 protein: CASSRNGDRLNEQYF; D gene: TRBD1; V gene: TRBV27; J gene: TRBJ2-7; clone size: -
CDR3 DNA: TGTGCCAGCAGTTACCCGGGGTGGTATGAGCAGTTCTTC; CDR3 protein: CASSYPGWYEQFF; D gene: -; V gene: TRBV6-5; J gene: TRBJ2-1; clone size: -
CDR3 DNA: TGTGCCAGTAGTATTGTGGGTAGCAATCAGCCCCAGCATTTT; CDR3 protein: CASSIVGSNQPQHF; D gene: -; V gene: TRBV19; J gene: TRBJ1-5; clone size: -
CDR3 DNA: TGTGCCAGCAGATTACTCGGCCTGAACACTGAAGCTTTCTTT; CDR3 protein: CASRLLGLNTEAFF; D gene: -; V gene: TRBV6-5; J gene: TRBJ1-1; clone size: -
CDR3 DNA: TGTGCCAGTAGCACCGGGACAGGGATAGAGACCCAGTACTTC; CDR3 protein: CASSTGTGIETQYF; D gene: TRBD1; V gene: TRBV19; J gene: TRBJ2-5; clone size: -
CDR3 DNA: TGTGCCAGCAGCTTAGGGCAGGAAAATTCACCCCTCCACTTT; CDR3 protein: CASSLGQENSPLHF; D gene: -; V gene: TRBV7-9; J gene: TRBJ1-6; clone size: -
CDR3 DNA: TGTGCCTGGGGATCTCTGAGGGGGGGGCCTGCAGATACGCAGTATTTT; CDR3 protein: CAWGSLRGGPADTQYF; D gene: -; V gene: TRBV30; J gene: TRBJ2-3; clone size: -
CDR3 DNA: TGTGCCACCAGTGCCGACAGGGATCGGACTGAAGCTTTCTTT; CDR3 protein: CATSADRDRTEAFF; D gene: TRBD1; V gene: TRBV24-1; J gene: TRBJ1-1; clone size: -
CDR3 DNA: TGCGCCAGCAGATCAGGCTACACAGATACGCAGTATTTT; CDR3 protein: CASRSGYTDTQYF; D gene: -; V gene: TRBV10-2; J gene: TRBJ2-3; clone size: -
CDR3 DNA: TGTGCCAGCAGCTACCAGGGTACCGGGGCCAACGTCCTGACTTTC; CDR3 protein: CASSYQGTGANVLTF; D gene: -; V gene: TRBV6-5; J gene: TRBJ2-6; clone size: -
CDR3 DNA: TGTGCCAGCAGCTTAGCTCGCCAGGGGTACGAGCAGTACTTC; CDR3 protein: CASSLARQGYEQYF; D gene: -; V gene: TRBV11-2; J gene: TRBJ2-7; clone size: -
CDR3 DNA: TGTGCCAGCAGCCGACAGGGTTTTCCCGTCGCGGAAGCTTTCTTT; CDR3 protein: CASSRQGFPVAEAFF; D gene: TRBD1; V gene: TRBV5-6; J gene: TRBJ1-1; clone size: -
CDR3 DNA: TGTGCCAGCAGCTGGAGCGGGGACACAGATACGCAGTATTTT; CDR3 protein: CASSWSGDTDTQYF; D gene: TRBD2; V gene: TRBV7-8; J gene: TRBJ2-3; clone size: -
CDR3 DNA: TGTGCCAGCAGCTCATCGACTAGCGGCTACGAGCAGTACTTC; CDR3 protein: CASSSSTSGYEQYF; D gene: TRBD2; V gene: TRBV11-2; J gene: TRBJ2-7; clone size: once
CDR3 DNA: TGTGCCAGCTCACCCCCGGGAAGGTTTTGGAATGAGCAGTTCTTC; CDR3 protein: CASSPPGRFWNEQFF; D gene: -; V gene: TRBV18; J gene: TRBJ2-1; clone size: -
CDR3 DNA: TGCGCCAGCAGCAAACTCGAGGGACTTCCGAACACTGAAGCTTTCTTT; CDR3 protein: CASSKLEGLPNTEAFF; D gene: -; V gene: TRBV5-1; J gene: TRBJ1-1; clone size: -
CDR3 DNA: TGTGCCAGCAGCCCATCGGCCTTGGCCGGAGCCTACGAGCAGTACTTC; CDR3 protein: CASSPSALAGAYEQYF; D gene: -; V gene: TRBV11-1; J gene: TRBJ2-7; clone size: -
CDR3 DNA: TGTGCCAGCAGCTTAGAGGATGTCGGGGGCTCCTACAATGAGCAGTTCTTC; CDR3 protein: CASSLEDVGGSYNEQFF; D gene: -; V gene: TRBV11-2; J gene: TRBJ2-1; clone size: -
CDR3 DNA: TGTGCCAGCAGTGGATCCGACCGATCACCCCTCCACTTT; CDR3 protein: CASSGSDRSPLHF; D gene: -; V gene: TRBV25-1; J gene: TRBJ1-6; clone size: -
CDR3 DNA: TGTGCCAGCAGTTCGAACCGGCCGCCCCAGCATTTT; CDR3 protein: CASSSNRPPQHF; D gene: -; V gene: TRBV6-2/TRBV6-3; J gene: TRBJ1-5; clone size: -
CDR3 DNA: TGTGCCAGTAGTATAGAGCCAGGGGATCAGCCCCAGCATTTT; CDR3 protein: CASSIEPGDQPQHF; D gene: -; V gene: TRBV19; J gene: TRBJ1-5; clone size: -
CDR3 DNA: TGTGCCAGCAGTTTTCATGGACAGAGTGCTGGCTACACCTTC; CDR3 protein: CASSFHGQSAGYTF; D gene: -; V gene: TRBV27; J gene: TRBJ1-2; clone size: -
CDR3 DNA: TGTGCCAGCAGCCCCGGGGGATACGAGCAGTACTTC; CDR3 protein: CASSPGGYEQYF; D gene: -; V gene: TRBV7-9; J gene: TRBJ2-7; clone size: -
CDR3 DNA: TGCAGCGTTGAAACAGTAGAGGAGACCCAGTACTTC; CDR3 protein: CSVETVEETQYF; D gene: -; V gene: TRBV29-1; J gene: TRBJ2-5; clone size: -
CDR3 DNA: TGTGCCACCAGCACTCATCCCCTACAGGGCCCACTCTATGGCTACACCTTC; CDR3 protein: CATSTHPLQGPLYGYTF; D gene: -; V gene: TRBV15; J gene: TRBJ1-2; clone size: -
CDR3 DNA: TGCGCCAGCAGCTTGGCTACGAACACTGAAGCTTTCTTT; CDR3 protein: CASSLATNTEAFF; D gene: -; V gene: TRBV5-1; J gene: TRBJ1-1; clone size: -
CDR3 DNA: TGTGCCTGGAGTTCTTATCTCGTCACAGATACGCAGTATTTT; CDR3 protein: CAWSSYLVTDTQYF; D gene: -; V gene: TRBV30; J gene: TRBJ2-3; clone size: -
CDR3 DNA: TGTGCCAGCAGCTCCCCCCAGGGGGATAATTCACCCCTCCACTTT; CDR3 protein: CASSSPQGDNSPLHF; D gene: TRBD1; V gene: TRBV7-9; J gene: TRBJ1-6; clone size: -
CDR3 DNA: TGTGCCATCAGTGAGTTCTCCGAGCAGTACTTC; CDR3 protein: CAISEFSEQYF; D gene: -; V gene: TRBV10-3; J gene: TRBJ2-7; clone size: once
CDR3 DNA: TGTGCCAGCAGCGGGGGACAGGGGTTTACCTACGAGCAGTACTTC; CDR3 protein: CASSGGQGFTYEQYF; D gene: TRBD1; V gene: TRBV2; J gene: TRBJ2-7; clone size: -
CDR3 DNA: TGTGCCGCATCCTCGGACGTCTCCTACGAGCAGTACTTC; CDR3 protein: CAASSDVSYEQYF; D gene: -; V gene: TRBV4-2; J gene: TRBJ2-7; clone size: -
CDR3 DNA: TGTGCCAGCACCCCAGGCACGGGAACTAGCACAGATACGCAGTATTTT; CDR3 protein: CASTPGTGTSTDTQYF; D gene: -; V gene: TRBV6-2/TRBV6-3; J gene: TRBJ2-3; clone size: -
CDR3 DNA: TGTGCCAGCAAAATGGGCCTGAACACTGAAGCTTTCTTT; CDR3 protein: CASKMGLNTEAFF; D gene: -; V gene: TRBV12-3/TRBV12-4; J gene: TRBJ1-1; clone size: -
CDR3 DNA: TGTGCCAGTAGTATCGACAGGCGCCGTGACGAGCAGTACTTC; CDR3 protein: CASSIDRRRDEQYF; D gene: -; V gene: TRBV19; J gene: TRBJ2-7; clone size: -
CDR3 DNA: TGCAGTGCTAGTCCGGCGGGGGGGACAGATACGCAGTATTTT; CDR3 protein: CSASPAGGTDTQYF; D gene: TRBD2; V gene: TRBV20-1; J gene: TRBJ2-3; clone size: few
CDR3 DNA: TGTGCCAGCAGCCCCCGGTTACCCGAAGCTTTCTTT; CDR3 protein: CASSPRLPEAFF; D gene: -; V gene: TRBV7-2; J gene: TRBJ1-1; clone size: -
CDR3 DNA: TGTGCCAGTAGTATCGCCGGGACATCCGTTTATAGCAATCAGCCCCAGCATTTT; CDR3 protein: CASSIAGTSVYSNQPQHF; D gene: -; V gene: TRBV19; J gene: TRBJ1-5; clone size: -
CDR3 DNA: TGTGCCAGCAGCAAAGCGGAGGGGGCAGGTGAAAAACTGTTTTTT; CDR3 protein: CASSKAEGAGEKLFF; D gene: -; V gene: TRBV21-1; J gene: TRBJ1-4; clone size: -
CDR3 DNA: TGTGCCAGCAGTTACTCGCGGGGTTCAGCCTATGGCTACACCTTC; CDR3 protein: CASSYSRGSAYGYTF; D gene: -; V gene: TRBV6-5; J gene: TRBJ1-2; clone size: -
CDR3 DNA: TGTGCCAGCAGCTTAAGTCACAACCCTGGCAGGCCCCAAGAGACCCAGTACTTC; CDR3 protein: CASSLSHNPGRPQETQYF; D gene: -; V gene: TRBV7-2; J gene: TRBJ2-5; clone size: -
CDR3 DNA: TGTGCCAGCAGTTTGGATGGAGGAAAACTGTTTTTT; CDR3 protein: CASSLDGGKLFF; D gene: -; V gene: TRBV5-4; J gene: TRBJ1-4; clone size: -
CDR3 DNA: TGTGCCAGCAGTTCCCCCGTGGGACAGACTGGAAACACCATATATTTT; CDR3 protein: CASSSPVGQTGNTIYF; D gene: TRBD1; V gene: TRBV6-6; J gene: TRBJ1-3; clone size: -
CDR3 DNA: TGCGCCAGCAGCCAAGAGTTGATAGGGCTTAGCAATCAGCCCCAGCATTTT; CDR3 protein: CASSQELIGLSNQPQHF; D gene: -; V gene: TRBV4-3; J gene: TRBJ1-5; clone size: -
CDR3 DNA: TGTGCCATCAGTGAGTCGGGACAGGGTGCCAATGAAGCTTTCTTT; CDR3 protein: CAISESGQGANEAFF; D gene: TRBD1; V gene: TRBV10-3; J gene: TRBJ1-1; clone size: few
CDR3 DNA: TGTGCCAGCAGTTTCGGGGTTGGAAACACCATATATTTT; CDR3 protein: CASSFGVGNTIYF; D gene: -; V gene: TRBV28; J gene: TRBJ1-3; clone size: -